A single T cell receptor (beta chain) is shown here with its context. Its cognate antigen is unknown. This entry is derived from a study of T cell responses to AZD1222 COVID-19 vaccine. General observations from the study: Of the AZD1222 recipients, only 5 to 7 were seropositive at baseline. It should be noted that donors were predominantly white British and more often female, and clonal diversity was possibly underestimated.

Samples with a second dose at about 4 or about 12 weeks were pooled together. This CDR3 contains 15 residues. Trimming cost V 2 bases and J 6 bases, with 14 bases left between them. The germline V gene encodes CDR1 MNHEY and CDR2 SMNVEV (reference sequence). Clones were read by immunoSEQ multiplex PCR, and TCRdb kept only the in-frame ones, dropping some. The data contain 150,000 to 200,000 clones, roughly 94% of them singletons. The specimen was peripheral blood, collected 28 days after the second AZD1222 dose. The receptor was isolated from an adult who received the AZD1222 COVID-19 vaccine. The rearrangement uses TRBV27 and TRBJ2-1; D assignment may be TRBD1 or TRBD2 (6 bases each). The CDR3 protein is CASSLGLYRANEQFF. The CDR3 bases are TGTGCCAGCAGTTTAGGACTATACAGGGCCAATGAGCAGTTCTTC.